These 17 T cell receptor beta chains came from one sample sequenced in a study of blood T cell repertoires in COVID-19. TCRdb's table, derived via immunoSEQ multiplex PCR, lists solely in-frame clones and lacks some. The sample carries approximately 480,000 clones, 80% to 90% recorded once. What was sequenced was peripheral blood. The source is a man aged 18 to 29 with COVID-19, enrolled during active disease.

This chain uses TRBV7-9 with TRBJ2-7, with D unclear. Germline V gene sequence: CDR1 SEHNR, CDR2 FQNEAQ (reference sequence). The germline V and J ends were trimmed by 2 bases and 3 bases, with 8 bases remaining between them. This CDR3 comprises 13 residues. CDR3 DNA: TGTGCCAGCAGCTTATCCTCGGTCTACGAGCAGTACTTC. It is translated as CASSLSSVYEQYF.

This sequence joins TRBV7-3 and TRBJ2-2, with TRBD1 matching 8 bases. The CDR3 sequence is 13 residues long. Germline V gene sequence: CDR1 SGHTA, CDR2 FQGTGA. The trim removed 6 bases at V and 7 bases at J, leaving 4 bases unmatched. CDR3 residues: CASRLTGVGELFF. DNA of the CDR3: TGTGCCAGCAGGCTGACAGGGGTCGGGGAGCTGTTTTTT.

J is TRBJ2-7 and V is TRBV6-6, with D possibly TRBD2 on 6 matching bases. CDR3 length: 16 amino acids. V lost 4 bases, J lost 1 base, and 17 bases lay in between. Germline loops: CDR1 MNHNY, CDR2 SVGAGI (reference sequence). CDR3 coding DNA: TGTGCCAGCAGTTTTCGGGAGATCCCTTTTTCCTACGAGCAGTACTTC. Its protein is CASSFREIPFSYEQYF.

The rearrangement links TRBV18 to TRBJ1-2; the match to TRBD1 covers 8 bases. Looked up from germline, CDR1 is KGHSH and CDR2 is LQKENI. Germline trimming cut 3 bases from V and 4 bases from J; bases unmatched to any gene: 4. This CDR3 has 14 amino acids. CDR3 coding DNA: TGTGCCAGCTCACCGACAGGGGACGGCTATGGCTACACCTTC. Translation gives CASSPTGDGYGYTF.

The chain employs TRBV6-5 and TRBJ2-7; TRBD2 matches at 7 bases. The V gene end was trimmed by 10 bases and the J gene end by 6 bases; junction bases not matched to a gene: 12. The V gene's germline CDR1 is MNHEY and CDR2 SVGAGI. CDR3 length: 13 amino acids. CDR3 loop: CATTRTSGAEQYF. The DNA of the CDR3 is TGTGCCACCACCCGGACCAGCGGGGCCGAGCAGTACTTC.

The V and J genes are TRBV5-4 and TRBJ1-1; maybe TRBD1 (6 bases). Trimming stripped 4 bases from V and 0 bases from J, with 16 bases between. The CDR3 covers 16 residues. CDR1 SGHNT and CDR2 YYREEE come from the germline V gene (reference sequence). In DNA, the CDR3 is TGTGCCAGCAGCCTAGGTGAGGGACACATGAACACTGAAGCTTTCTTT. Residues: CASSLGEGHMNTEAFF. The variable domain in full, completed from reference TRBV5-4 and TRBJ1-1, reads ETGVTQSPTHLIKTRGQQVTLRCSSQSGHNTVSWYQQALGQGPQFIFQYYREEENGRGNFPPRFSGLQFPNYSSELNVNALELDDSALYLCASSLGEGHMNTEAFFGQGTRLTVV.

This chain joins TRBV18 and TRBJ2-4; no clear D gene. The CDR3 contains 16 residues. Per the germline V gene, CDR1 is KGHSH and CDR2 is LQKENI. V shed 0 bases and J shed 1 base, with 10 bases lying between them. In nucleotides, the CDR3 is TGTGCCAGCTCACCACCCCCGAGCATTGCCAAAAACATTCAGTACTTC. Its protein product is CASSPPPSIAKNIQYF.

J is TRBJ2-1 and V is TRBV2; TRBD2 agrees at 8 bases. The CDR3 runs 13 residues. CDR1 is SNHLY, CDR2 FYNNEI, per germline. In nucleotides, the CDR3 is TGTGCAACTAGCGGAGAGGCGGGGAATGAGCAGTTCTTC. Protein product: CATSGEAGNEQFF.

This sequence joins TRBV5-6 and TRBJ2-3; 10 nucleotides match TRBD2. This CDR3 has 15 amino acids. Germline V gene data show CDR1 as SGHDT and CDR2 as YYEEEE. V dropped 4 bases and J dropped 7; count of bases not matched to a gene: 9. The CDR3 region has the DNA TGTGCCAGCAGCACCCGACTAGCGGGTGGCTATACGCAGTATTTT. Translating gives CASSTRLAGGYTQYF.

The genes are TRBV19 and TRBJ2-1; 9 bases fit TRBD2. The V segment lost 3 bases and the J segment 4 bases; nucleotides outside the gene matches: 4. Germline CDR1 and CDR2: LNHDA and SQIVND (reference sequence). The length of the CDR3 is 15 residues. The CDR3 is CASSIQAGGYNEQFF. The CDR3 coding sequence is TGTGCCAGTAGTATCCAAGCGGGAGGTTACAATGAGCAGTTCTTC.

This chain joins TRBV2 and TRBJ2-3, with 10 bases matching TRBD2. The CDR3 totals 13 residues. The V and J ends lost 11 bases and 1 base, in that order; junction bases with no gene match: 3. CDR1 is SNHLY, CDR2 FYNNEI, per germline. CDR3 bases: TGTGCCTCGGGGACTAGCGGCACAGATACGCAGTATTTT. Translation gives CASGTSGTDTQYF.

This sequence joins TRBV3-1 (or the pseudogene TRBV3-2) and TRBJ2-7; a possible D gene is TRBD1 (6 bases). Germline loops: CDR1 LGHDT, CDR2 YNNKEL (reference sequence). Trimming removed 5 bases at V and 4 bases at J, with 15 bases between. This CDR3 contains 14 residues. As DNA, the CDR3 is TGTGCCAGCAGCGAAACAGGGATACTATACGAGCAGTACTTC. It specifies CASSETGILYEQYF.

The chain employs TRBV2 and TRBJ2-1; 14 bases line up with TRBD2. After removal of 4 bases from V and 9 bases from J, the junction contained 5 bases not matched to a gene. CDR3 length equals 15 residues. Germline V gene sequence: CDR1 SNHLY, CDR2 FYNNEI. DNA for the CDR3: TGTGCCAGCAGTGGAGGACTAGCGGGAGGATTTGAGCAGTTCTTC. Translation gives CASSGGLAGGFEQFF.

J is TRBJ2-5 and V is TRBV6-5, with a possible D match to TRBD2 (6 bases). The CDR3 has 12 residues. Trimming took 2 bases from V and 7 from J, leaving 8 bases between them. Germline lookup yields CDR1 MNHEY and CDR2 SVGAGI. The CDR3 DNA reads as TGTGCCAGCAGTTACACCGGGGGGACCCAGTACTTC. Protein sequence: CASSYTGGTQYF.

CDR3 loop: CASRRQGSSGEQYF. The CDR3, as DNA: TGTGCCAGCAGGCGACAGGGGTCGAGTGGCGAGCAGTACTTC. The V and J genes are TRBV6-5 and TRBJ2-7; 8 bases match TRBD1. V lost 6 bases, J lost 6 bases, and 10 bases stayed unmatched. In germline, CDR1 is MNHEY, CDR2 SVGAGI. This CDR3 comprises 14 residues.

The rearrangement joins TRBV6-5 to TRBJ2-5; possible D gene TRBD2, 6 bases. Germline V gene data show CDR1 as MNHEY and CDR2 as SVGAGI. V was trimmed by 6 bases and J by 5 bases, leaving 10 bases between them. This CDR3 has 12 amino acids. The CDR3 is CASRMEGETQYF. In DNA form, the CDR3 reads TGTGCCAGCAGGATGGAGGGGGAGACCCAGTACTTC.

The chain recombines TRBV2 with TRBJ2-1; TRBD1 matches 8 bases. The CDR3 runs 22 residues. Unmatched junction bases numbered 24, after V lost 4 bases and J lost 1 base. The germline gives CDR1 SNHLY, CDR2 FYNNEI. CDR3 protein: CASSADRVQPLIGSKSYNEQFF. CDR3 nucleotides: TGTGCCAGCAGTGCGGACAGGGTGCAACCTTTAATTGGTAGTAAATCCTACAATGAGCAGTTCTTC.